One and the same sample provided the 12 T cell receptor beta chains below, sequenced in a study of T cell repertoires in cytomegalovirus infection. Each CDR3 protein is one row after TCRdb ran MiXCR on the reads. The sample consists of more than 150,000 distinct CDR3 sequences, 15% to 20% of them appearing once. Sample: PBMCs. The receptors come from a human donor in good health (CMV status not recorded). Some clones in this sample may be carry-over from other donors' samples.

V is TRBV29-1 and J is TRBJ2-3; possibly TRBD1 for D (6 bases). This CDR3 has 13 amino acids. Between the trimmed V and J ends, which lost 8 bases and 2 bases, there was a span of 14 bases. From germline, CDR1 is SQVTM and CDR2 ANQGSEA. CDR3 region: CSLTGPYTDTQYF. Here the CDR3 DNA reads TGCAGCCTAACAGGGCCCTACACAGATACGCAGTATTTT.

Concerning this clonotype itself: Being one base from a much bigger clone, this may be a read error. The chain combines TRBV7-2 with TRBJ2-3; the D gene is possibly TRBD2 (6 bases). There are 18 residues in the CDR3. CDR1 and CDR2 from the germline V gene are SGHTA and FQGNSA. DNA of the CDR3: TGTGCCGGCAGCCCGCAGGTGCCTCGCGGAGGGCCGATAGATACGCAGTATTTT. It specifies CAGSPQVPRGGPIDTQYF. The whole variable domain, filled in from reference TRBV7-2 and TRBJ2-3, reads GAGVSQSPSNKVTEKGKDVELRCDPISGHTALYWYRQSLGQGLEFLIYFQGNSAPDKSGLPSDRFSAERTGGSVSTLTIQRTQQEDSAVYLCAGSPQVPRGGPIDTQYFGPGTRLTVL.

This chain connects TRBV6-1 to TRBJ1-2; possible D gene TRBD1, 5 bases. The CDR3 is made up of 14 amino acids. The germline CDR1 and CDR2 sequences are MNHNS and SASEGT. Deletions cut 5 bases from V and 6 bases from J, with 16 bases between. The CDR3 region is CASSTRGGVDGYTF. CDR3 DNA: TGTGCCAGCAGTACGCGGGGGGGGGTGGATGGCTACACCTTC.

V and J are TRBV6-1 and TRBJ2-1; 10 positions agree with TRBD2. V lost 0 bases and J lost 9; bases outside the gene matches: 8. Looked up from germline, CDR1 is MNHNS and CDR2 is SASEGT. This CDR3 has 16 amino acids. The CDR3 DNA reads as TGTGCCAGCAGTGAAGCCAGCGGGAGGGCCATGTGTGAGCAGTTCTTC. The encoded protein is CASSEASGRAMCEQFF.

In this sample, this clonotype turned up a few times. The J gene is TRBJ2-1, the V gene TRBV5-6, with D tentatively TRBD1 (5 bases). The V gene's germline CDR1 is SGHDT and CDR2 YYEEEE. The CDR3 extends over 18 amino acids. Between the trimmed V and J ends, which lost 3 bases and 0 bases, there was a span of 19 bases. The DNA for the CDR3 is TGTGCCAGCAGCTGGGGCCTTAACTGGAAGAGCTCCTACAATGAGCAGTTCTTC. Translation gives CASSWGLNWKSSYNEQFF.

This chain's CDR3 is CASSLAVSSGNTIYF. The DNA for the CDR3 is TGTGCCAGCAGCTTAGCAGTGAGCTCTGGAAACACCATATATTTT. The V call is TRBV7-2, the J call TRBJ1-3; no firm D call. Germline V CDR1 and CDR2: SGHTA, FQGNSA. The CDR3 is 15 residues long. The V end lost 0 bases, the J end lost 0 bases, and 6 bases lay between the germline ends.

The table lists this clonotype with a few counts. This sequence joins TRBV2 and TRBJ1-2, with D possibly being TRBD1 (6 bases). Germline CDR1 SNHLY, CDR2 FYNNEI. Trimming left V 10 bases short and J 4 bases short, with 19 bases between. This CDR3 region has 14 residues. CDR3: CANRRGVAAYGYTF. The CDR3 DNA is TGTGCCAACCGGAGGGGGGTCGCAGCCTATGGCTACACCTTC.

This clonotype came up a few times. This chain connects TRBV7-9 to TRBJ2-1; D may be TRBD1 (6 bases). V lost 2 bases and J 1 base, leaving 15 bases between the germline ends. CDR1 and CDR2 (germline): SEHNR, FQNEAQ (reference sequence). This CDR3 contains 17 residues. The CDR3 protein is CASSLNPGQGSYNEQFF. CDR3 bases: TGTGCCAGCAGCTTAAACCCGGGACAAGGGTCCTACAATGAGCAGTTCTTC.

This clonotype was seen repeatedly, ten times or more. This chain uses TRBV12-3 or TRBV12-4 with TRBJ2-7, with D possibly being TRBD1 (5 bases). Between the trimmed V and J ends, which lost 5 bases and 2 bases, there was a span of 10 bases. The CDR3 is 13 amino acids. As DNA, the CDR3 is TGTGCCAGCAGTCATCCAGGGACCTACGAGCAGTACTTC. Its translation is CASSHPGTYEQYF.

This clonotype showed up just a few times. The CDR3 coding sequence is TGTGCCAGCAGCTTAAGGGTAGCGGGGAGGGGAGATACGCAGTATTTT. It is translated as CASSLRVAGRGDTQYF. The chain has TRBV7-3 and TRBJ2-3; 8 nucleotides agree with TRBD2. Trimming cost V 1 base and J 5 bases; bases outside gene matches: 8. Per the germline V gene, CDR1 is SGHTA and CDR2 is FQGTGA. This CDR3 has 16 residues. Full variable domain (missing parts from reference TRBV7-3 and TRBJ2-3): GAGVSQTPSNKVTEKGKYVELRCDPISGHTALYWYRQSLGQGPEFLIYFQGTGAADDSGLPNDRFFAVRPEGSVSTLKIQRTERGDSAVYLCASSLRVAGRGDTQYFGPGTRLTVL.

By frequency in the sample, this clonotype is medium-sized. V usage is TRBV7-8 and J usage is TRBJ1-5; D is ambiguous. Germline V gives CDR1 SGHVS, CDR2 FQNEAQ. Trimming pared 5 bases from V and 0 bases from J, leaving 8 bases between. The length of the CDR3 is 14 residues. The CDR3 region is CASSGEYSNQPQHF. The CDR3 DNA reads as TGTGCCAGCAGCGGGGAGTATAGCAATCAGCCCCAGCATTTT. Filled out from reference TRBV7-8 and TRBJ1-5, the complete variable domain reads GAGVSQSPRYKVAKRGQDVALRCDPISGHVSLFWYQQALGQGPEFLTYFQNEAQLDKSGLPSDRFFAERPEGSVSTLKIQRTQQEDSAVYLCASSGEYSNQPQHFGDGTRLSIL.

The chain carries TRBV4-1 and TRBJ2-7, with 7 bases identical to TRBD1. From germline, CDR1 is MGHRA and CDR2 YSYEKL. After removal of 5 bases from V and 0 bases from J, the junction contained 10 bases not matched to a gene. The CDR3 has 16 amino acids. CDR3 region: CASSDRSGQASYEQYF. DNA for the CDR3: TGCGCCAGCAGCGACCGCTCAGGACAGGCCTCCTACGAGCAGTACTTC.